A single sample is the source of the 14 T cell receptor beta chains below, sequenced in a study of cytomegalovirus exposure and HLA in healthy donors (dated by TCRdb to the late 2010s). Library prep was done by the immunoSEQ multiplex PCR assay. For the multiplex PCR, a mixture combining 60 forward primers for TCR Vbeta segments and 13 reverse primers for TCR Jbeta segments was used. TCRdb carries this immuneACCESS record with in-frame sequences only. Its versions omit some clonotypes, under half of them owing to an unresolved V gene in the studies checked, with the rest unexplained. The sample table contains 250,000 to 350,000 clones; only one count was recorded for over 70% of them. The top ten hold approximately 0.3% of the sample. The sequenced sample consisted of PBMCs. The receptors were gathered from a girl aged 2-9 years in good health and CMV-seronegative.

The rearrangement uses TRBV29-1 and TRBJ1-1; tentatively, D is TRBD1 (6 bases). Germline CDR1 is SQVTM and CDR2 is ANQGSEA. The CDR3 spans 14 residues. V lost 0 bases and J lost 3, with 11 bases in between. The CDR3 reads CSVEDSGADTEAFF. For the CDR3, the DNA is TGCAGCGTTGAAGACTCAGGGGCCGACACTGAAGCTTTCTTT.

This clone was observed a single time. The gene calls are TRBV6-5 and TRBJ2-7, with D perhaps matching TRBD1 (5 bases). Between the trimmed V and J ends, which lost 2 bases and 3 bases, there was a span of 14 bases. CDR3 length: 15 residues. CDR1 is MNHEY, CDR2 SVGAGI, per germline. CDR3 protein: CASSYGRVTVYEQYF. In nucleotides, the CDR3 is TGTGCCAGCAGTTACGGCAGGGTGACTGTCTACGAGCAGTACTTC.

The chain is built from TRBV27 and TRBJ1-1; 7 bases are shared with TRBD1. Trimming cost V 5 bases and J 5 bases; bases outside gene matches: 8. The V gene's germline CDR1 is MNHEY and CDR2 SMNVEV (reference sequence). The CDR3 is 14 amino acids. The CDR3 reads CASSKRQGKTEAFF. The CDR3 DNA follows: TGTGCCAGCAGTAAACGACAGGGAAAGACTGAAGCTTTCTTT.

J is TRBJ2-7 and V is TRBV5-4; a possible D gene is TRBD1 (9 bases). Germline CDR1 reads SGHNT; CDR2 reads YYREEE (reference sequence). This CDR3 is built from 15 residues. Trimming stripped 3 bases from V and 3 bases from J, with 16 bases between. For the CDR3, the DNA is TGTGCCAGCAGCTCGGGGGGGACAGGGATCTACGAGCAGTACTTC. This sequence encodes CASSSGGTGIYEQYF.

The chain employs TRBV11-1 and TRBJ2-7; a weak D match, TRBD1 (6 bases). The CDR3 is 14 residues long. The V gene's germline CDR1 is SGHAT and CDR2 FQDESV (reference sequence). Trimming left V 5 bases short and J 2 bases short, with 13 bases between. The CDR3 DNA reads as TGTGCCAGCAGCCCGAAGACAGGACCCTACGAGCAGTACTTC. It yields the protein CASSPKTGPYEQYF.

This clone has just one count. This chain joins TRBV9 and TRBJ2-3; possible D gene TRBD2, 6 bases. Germline values: CDR1 SGDLS, CDR2 YYNGEE. Trimming cost V 6 bases and J 0 bases, with 14 bases left between them. The CDR3 is made up of 15 amino acids. The CDR3 DNA reads as TGTGCCAGCAAGGAAGGCGGGGCTAGCACAGATACGCAGTATTTT. Translation gives CASKEGGASTDTQYF.

V usage is TRBV4-1 and J usage is TRBJ1-1, with 7 bases lining up with TRBD1. CDR1 is MGHRA and CDR2 is YSYEKL in the germline V gene. This CDR3 has 15 amino acids. V trimming: 1 base; J trimming: 0 bases; junction bases outside the gene matches: 2. In DNA, the CDR3 is TGCGCCAGCAGCCAAGTAGGACAGGTGAACACTGAAGCTTTCTTT. Amino acids: CASSQVGQVNTEAFF.

The chain carries TRBV4-1 and TRBJ1-2; D is unclear. The ends were cut back, 0 bases at V and 8 bases at J, with 13 bases in the middle. The CDR3 spans 14 residues. Germline CDR1 reads MGHRA; CDR2 reads YSYEKL. Here the CDR3 DNA reads TGCGCCAGCAGCCAAGATCTAGGAAGTCTGGGCTACACCTTC. Translated, it gives CASSQDLGSLGYTF.

This chain uses TRBV7-9 with TRBJ1-3, with TRBD1 as a possible D gene (6 bases). The CDR3 has 15 amino acids. Germline loops: CDR1 SEHNR, CDR2 FQNEAQ (reference sequence). V was pared by 5 bases and J by 2 bases, with 13 bases between. In nucleotides, the CDR3 is TGTGCCAGCAGCACTCGACAGGTCGCTGGAAACACCATATATTTT. As protein: CASSTRQVAGNTIYF.

The chain is built from TRBV28 and TRBJ2-7; D remains ambiguous. The V gene lost 3 bases and the J gene lost 3 bases, with 15 bases spanning the gap. Germline V gives CDR1 MDHEN, CDR2 SYDVKM. This CDR3 is 15 amino acids long. The CDR3, as DNA: TGTGCCAGCAGTTTGTTTCCGGAGTATGGCTACGAGCAGTACTTC. Residues: CASSLFPEYGYEQYF.

The chain employs TRBV5-4 and TRBJ2-7, with a possible D match to TRBD1 (5 bases). Germline assignment: CDR1 SGHNT and CDR2 YYREEE (reference sequence). Trimming left V 0 bases short and J 0 bases short, with 7 bases between. The CDR3 loop spans 14 amino acids. CDR3 protein: CASSLGQSSYEQYF. The DNA of the CDR3 is TGTGCCAGCAGCTTGGGACAGTCCTCCTACGAGCAGTACTTC.

In its sample, this clone was seen a few times. The V call is TRBV4-1, the J call TRBJ2-7, with 10 nucleotides matching TRBD2. The CDR3 has 16 amino acids. V lost 1 base to trimming and J lost 2 bases; unmatched junction nucleotides: 5. Germline V lookup: CDR1 MGHRA, CDR2 YSYEKL. CDR3 sequence (DNA): TGCGCCAGCAGCCAAGGGCTAGCGGGAGCGACCTACGAGCAGTACTTC. Its protein is CASSQGLAGATYEQYF.

This clone has only one observation. The CDR3 reads CASGETGYLNTEAFF. DNA for the CDR3: TGCGCCAGCGGAGAAACAGGGTATCTGAACACTGAAGCTTTCTTT. The chain joins TRBV5-1 to TRBJ1-1; D might be TRBD1 (6 bases). V was cut by 7 bases and J by 0 bases, with 16 bases left in between. There are 15 residues in the CDR3. Germline CDR1 reads SGHRS; CDR2 reads YFSETQ.

J is TRBJ1-4 and V is TRBV29-1, with D hard to call. Trimming left V 7 bases short and J 12 bases short, with 12 bases between. The V gene's germline CDR1 is SQVTM and CDR2 ANQGSEA. The CDR3 totals 10 residues. CDR3: CSAWARELFF. CDR3 bases: TGCAGCGCCTGGGCGAGGGAACTGTTTTTT. The whole variable domain, filled in from reference TRBV29-1 and TRBJ1-4, reads SAVISQKPSRDICQRGTSLTIQCQVDSQVTMMFWYRQQPGQSLTLIATANQGSEATYESGFVIDKFPISRPNLTFSTLTVSNMSPEDSSIYLCSAWARELFFGSGTQLSVL.